The clone carrying this TCR beta chain was recorded a few times. This entry is derived from a study of tumor-infiltrating lymphocytes in primary liver carcinoma. The authors took blood RNA from unsorted whole blood and also extracted germline DNA. TCR beta cDNA was made from approximately 500 ng total RNA with a constant-region primer. Researchers made the TCR beta libraries by running three nested multiplex PCR rounds with slightly modified ARM-PCR. A C-beta reverse primer and TRBV1-TRBV30 forward primers served in each of the first two PCR rounds, at ten to eleven cycles apiece. TCRdb independently ran MiXCR on the multiplex PCR reads; one entry per CDR3 protein. The sample includes approximately 330,000 distinct CDR3 sequences, roughly two thirds of them seen just once. The CDR3 contains 15 residues. Trimming cost V 4 bases and J 8 bases; bases outside gene matches: 7. Germline values: CDR1 SEHNR, CDR2 FQNEAQ (reference sequence).

The receptor was isolated from a man in his forties with primary liver carcinoma and hepatitis B virus infection. What was sequenced was peripheral blood. This chain links TRBV7-9 with TRBJ2-1; TRBD2 matches at 11 bases. The CDR3 protein is CASSSTSGSVYEQFF. The DNA of the CDR3 is TGTGCCAGCAGCTCTACTAGCGGGAGTGTCTATGAGCAGTTCTTC.